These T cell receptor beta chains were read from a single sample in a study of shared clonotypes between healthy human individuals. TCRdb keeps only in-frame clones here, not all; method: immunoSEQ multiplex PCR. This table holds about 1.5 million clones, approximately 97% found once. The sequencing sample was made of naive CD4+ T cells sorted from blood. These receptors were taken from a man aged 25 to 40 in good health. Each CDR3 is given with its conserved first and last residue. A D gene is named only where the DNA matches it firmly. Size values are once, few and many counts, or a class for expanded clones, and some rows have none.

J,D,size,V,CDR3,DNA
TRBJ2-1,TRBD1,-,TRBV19,CASRTGGELIYNEQFF,TGTGCCAGTAGGACAGGGGGCGAATTAATTTACAATGAGCAGTTCTTC
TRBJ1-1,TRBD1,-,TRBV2,CASTRTGGTEAFF,TGTGCCAGCACCAGAACAGGGGGCACTGAAGCTTTCTTT
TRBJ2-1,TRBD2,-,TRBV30,CAWISRLAGYNEQFF,TGTGCCTGGATATCCCGACTAGCGGGCTACAATGAGCAGTTCTTC
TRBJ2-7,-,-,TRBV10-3,CAISESGSGAYEQYF,TGTGCCATCAGTGAGTCGGGTTCAGGCGCCTACGAGCAGTACTTC
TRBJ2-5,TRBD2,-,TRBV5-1,CASSFPRVAGVEQETQYF,TGCGCCAGCAGCTTTCCCAGGGTAGCGGGAGTCGAACAAGAGACCCAGTACTTC
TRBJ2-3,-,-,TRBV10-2,CASSETYVGGPADTQYF,TGCGCCAGCAGTGAGACTTATGTCGGAGGGCCGGCAGATACGCAGTATTTT
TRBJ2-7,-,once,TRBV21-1,CASSRRETGPRPEQYF,TGTGCCAGCAGCCGAAGAGAAACAGGGCCCAGGCCAGAGCAGTACTTC
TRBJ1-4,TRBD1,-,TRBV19,CASSKGQGPEKLFF,TGTGCCAGTAGCAAGGGACAGGGACCCGAAAAACTGTTTTTT
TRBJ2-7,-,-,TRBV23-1,CASSQRTAYEQYF,TGCGCCAGCAGTCAACGGACAGCCTACGAGCAGTACTTC
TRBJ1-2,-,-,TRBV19,CASSIGALGNYGYTF,TGTGCCAGTAGTATAGGAGCCCTAGGGAACTATGGCTACACCTTC
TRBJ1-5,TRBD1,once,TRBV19,CASSRDRLQPQHF,TGTGCCAGTAGTAGGGACAGGCTTCAGCCCCAGCATTTT
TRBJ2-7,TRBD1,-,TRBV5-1,CASSLQTGGVYEQYF,TGCGCCAGCAGCTTGCAGACAGGGGGCGTATACGAGCAGTACTTC
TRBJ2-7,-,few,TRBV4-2,CASRERTEQYF,TGTGCCAGCAGGGAAAGGACAGAGCAGTACTTC
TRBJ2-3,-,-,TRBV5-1,CASSYGQTSDTQYF,TGCGCCAGCAGCTATGGACAGACTTCAGATACGCAGTATTTT
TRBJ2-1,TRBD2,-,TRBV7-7,CASSLDGREGNNEQFF,TGTGCCAGCAGCTTAGATGGGCGGGAGGGGAACAATGAGCAGTTCTTC
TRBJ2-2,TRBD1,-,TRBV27,CASSFRGQGAGTGELFF,TGTGCCAGCAGTTTTCGGGGCCAGGGGGCGGGCACCGGGGAGCTGTTTTTT
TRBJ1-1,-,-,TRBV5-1,CASSIWAAMNTEAFF,TGCGCCAGCAGCATATGGGCGGCAATGAACACTGAAGCTTTCTTT
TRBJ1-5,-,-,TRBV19,CASRQVGGQPQHF,TGTGCCAGTAGACAGGTGGGAGGTCAGCCCCAGCATTTT
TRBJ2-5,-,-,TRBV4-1,CASSRGLAEGETQYF,TGCGCCAGCAGCCGTGGGCTGGCAGAAGGCGAGACCCAGTACTTC
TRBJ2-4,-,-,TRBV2,CASGLEAKNIQYF,TGTGCCAGCGGACTGGAAGCCAAAAACATTCAGTACTTC
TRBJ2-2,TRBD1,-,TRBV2,CASRGGTGSTGELFF,TGTGCCAGCAGAGGCGGGACAGGGAGCACCGGGGAGCTGTTTTTT
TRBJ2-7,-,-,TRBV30,CAWNTGSYEQYF,TGTGCCTGGAACACAGGCTCCTACGAGCAGTACTTC
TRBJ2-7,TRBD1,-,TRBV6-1,CAIRTGSSYEQYF,TGTGCCATCAGGACAGGTAGCTCCTACGAGCAGTACTTC
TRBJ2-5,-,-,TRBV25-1,CASSELRFQETQYF,TGTGCCAGCAGTGAACTGCGGTTCCAAGAGACCCAGTACTTC
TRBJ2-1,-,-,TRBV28,CASGQPEFF,TGTGCCAGCGGGCAGCCAGAGTTCTTC
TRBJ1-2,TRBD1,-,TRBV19,CASRIAGGYGYTF,TGTGCCAGTAGAATAGCAGGGGGCTATGGCTACACCTTC
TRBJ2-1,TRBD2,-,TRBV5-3,CARSTTSGIDYNEQFF,TGTGCCAGAAGCACGACTAGCGGAATAGACTACAATGAGCAGTTCTTC
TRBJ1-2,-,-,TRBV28,CASSPRQWSYGYTF,TGTGCCAGCAGTCCGAGACAGTGGAGCTATGGCTACACCTTC
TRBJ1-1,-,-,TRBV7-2,CASSLEQLWRNTEAFF,TGTGCCAGCAGCTTAGAACAGTTGTGGCGGAACACTGAAGCTTTCTTT
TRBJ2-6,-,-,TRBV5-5,CASSFGGANVLTF,TGTGCCAGCAGCTTCGGGGGGGCCAACGTCCTGACTTTC
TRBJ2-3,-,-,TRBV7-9,CASSLPSSTDTQYF,TGTGCCAGCAGCTTACCCTCAAGCACAGATACGCAGTATTTT
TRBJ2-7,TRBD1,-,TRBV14,CASSQGQGTSYEQYF,TGTGCCAGCAGCCAAGGACAGGGGACGAGCTACGAGCAGTACTTC
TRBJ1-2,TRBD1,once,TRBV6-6,CASKKPSDRGEYGYTF,TGTGCCAGCAAAAAACCTTCGGACAGGGGGGAATATGGCTACACCTTC
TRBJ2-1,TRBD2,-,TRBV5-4,CASSFGLAGGKGYNEQFF,TGTGCCAGCAGCTTCGGACTAGCGGGAGGGAAAGGCTACAATGAGCAGTTCTTC
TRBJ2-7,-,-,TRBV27,CASSLTPVLAQTYEQYF,TGTGCCAGCAGTCTGACCCCCGTTTTAGCGCAGACCTACGAGCAGTACTTC
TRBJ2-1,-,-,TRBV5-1,CASSSIGNEQFF,TGCGCCAGCAGCTCAATAGGCAATGAGCAGTTCTTC
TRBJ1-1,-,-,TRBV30,CAWSVRPKRREAFF,TGTGCCTGGAGTGTACGCCCTAAACGGCGAGAAGCTTTCTTT
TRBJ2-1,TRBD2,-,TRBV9,CASSVTSGRSNEQFF,TGTGCCAGCAGCGTAACTAGCGGGAGGTCCAATGAGCAGTTCTTC
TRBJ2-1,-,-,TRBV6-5,CASSYSPATNEQFF,TGTGCCAGCAGTTACTCGCCTGCTACCAATGAGCAGTTCTTC
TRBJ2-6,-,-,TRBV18,CASRSSGANVLTF,TGTGCCAGTAGATCCTCTGGGGCCAACGTCCTGACTTTC
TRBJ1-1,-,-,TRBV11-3,CASSKVSSEAFF,TGTGCCAGCAGCAAAGTGAGTTCCGAAGCTTTCTTT
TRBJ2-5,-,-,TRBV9,CASSGVGVVYQETQYF,TGTGCCAGCAGCGGAGTAGGTGTCGTCTACCAAGAGACCCAGTACTTC
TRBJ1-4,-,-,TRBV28,CASRQPGEKLFF,TGTGCCAGCAGGCAACCGGGAGAAAAACTGTTTTTT
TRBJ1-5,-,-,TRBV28,CASNPGRGRQPQHF,TGTGCCAGCAACCCTGGGAGGGGACGGCAGCCCCAGCATTTT
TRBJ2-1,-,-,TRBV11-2,CASSQIGTAVYNEQFF,TGTGCCAGCAGCCAAATCGGAACAGCGGTCTACAATGAGCAGTTCTTC
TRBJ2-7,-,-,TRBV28,CASTRFGAYEQYF,TGTGCCAGCACTCGGTTCGGGGCCTACGAGCAGTACTTC
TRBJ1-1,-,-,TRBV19,CASSTFLGETEAFF,TGTGCCAGTAGTACCTTCCTCGGGGAGACTGAAGCTTTCTTT
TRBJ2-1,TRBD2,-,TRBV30,CAWSVLSGRANEQFF,TGTGCCTGGAGTGTACTCAGCGGGAGGGCCAATGAGCAGTTCTTC
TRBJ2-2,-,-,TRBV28,CASSFPTGLTGELFF,TGTGCCAGCAGTTTCCCGACAGGACTCACCGGGGAGCTGTTTTTT
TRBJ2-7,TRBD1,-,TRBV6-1,CASSDRGPDEQYF,TGTGCCAGCAGCGACAGGGGGCCGGACGAGCAGTACTTC
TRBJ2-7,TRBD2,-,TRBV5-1,CASSPSGAVSYEQYF,TGCGCCAGCAGCCCTAGCGGGGCAGTCTCCTACGAGCAGTACTTC
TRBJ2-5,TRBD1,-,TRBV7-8,CASSLLPGQGVETQYF,TGTGCCAGCAGCTTACTCCCCGGACAGGGGGTCGAGACCCAGTACTTC
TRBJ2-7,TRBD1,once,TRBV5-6,CASSPDRPGHEQYF,TGTGCCAGCAGCCCGGACAGGCCGGGGCACGAGCAGTACTTC
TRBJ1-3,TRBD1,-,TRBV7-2,CASSPDRSRGSGNTIYF,TGTGCCAGCAGCCCGGACAGGTCCCGAGGCTCTGGAAACACCATATATTTT
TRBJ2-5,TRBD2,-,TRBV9,CASSVEGTSGERRTQYF,TGTGCCAGCAGCGTAGAAGGGACTAGCGGTGAAAGACGGACCCAGTACTTC
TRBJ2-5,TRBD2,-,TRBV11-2,CASSFVLAGEGDPETQYF,TGTGCCAGCAGCTTCGTGCTAGCGGGAGAGGGGGATCCAGAGACCCAGTACTTC
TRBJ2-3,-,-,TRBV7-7,CASSADTTDTQYF,TGTGCCAGCAGCGCCGATACCACAGATACGCAGTATTTT
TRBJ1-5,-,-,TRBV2,CASSEGTEGFQPQHF,TGTGCCAGCAGTGAAGGGACAGAGGGGTTTCAGCCCCAGCATTTT
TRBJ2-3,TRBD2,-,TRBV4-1,CASSQERGTSGSTDTQYF,TGCGCCAGCAGCCAGGAACGCGGGACTAGCGGGTCCACAGATACGCAGTATTTT